Listed below are T cell receptor beta chains from one sample, sequenced in a study of beta chain features in type 1 diabetes. TCRdb's table, derived via immunoSEQ multiplex PCR, lists solely in-frame clones and lacks some. The table includes hundreds of thousands of clones, over 10% detected once. The sample was naive CD4+ T cells from blood. The receptors were sampled from a man between 18 and 29 years old with type 1 diabetes. Both conserved end residues are part of each CDR3. D genes are given only for firm matches. Expanded clones are given a class, and other clones once, few, many or no size at all.

size,J,V,D,DNA,CDR3
.,TRBJ2-5,TRBV15,.,TGTGCCACCAGCAGAGGCTGGGGTCAGGGGATGGAGACCCAGTACTTC,CATSRGWGQGMETQYF
few,TRBJ2-3,TRBV5-6,TRBD1,TGTGCCAGCAGCTCTCTGGACAGGGCTGACACAGATACGCAGTATTTT,CASSSLDRADTDTQYF
few,TRBJ2-3,TRBV29-1,.,TGCAGCGTCCCCACTAAGGGCGGATCTAGCACAGATACGCAGTATTTT,CSVPTKGGSSTDTQYF
few,TRBJ2-2,TRBV4-1,TRBD2,TGCGCCAGCAGCCAAGTAGGACTAGCGGGAGACACGGGGGAGCTGTTTTTT,CASSQVGLAGDTGELFF
few,TRBJ1-1,TRBV25-1,.,TGTGCCAGCAGCGAGAGGGGCCGCACTGAAGCTTTCTTT,CASSERGRTEAFF
.,TRBJ2-7,TRBV30,.,TGTGCCTGCAAGACAGGACTCTACGAGCAGTACTTC,CACKTGLYEQYF
.,TRBJ2-1,TRBV4-1,.,TGCGCCAGCAGGGGGTACAATGAGCAGTTCTTC,CASRGYNEQFF
.,TRBJ1-1,TRBV15,.,TGTGCCACCAGCAGAGATGAGGGCTTGAACACTGAAGCTTTCTTT,CATSRDEGLNTEAFF
.,TRBJ1-2,TRBV28,TRBD1,TGTGCCACCAATACAGGGGCTACGGCCGTCTACACCTTC,CATNTGATAVYTF
.,TRBJ2-2,TRBV28,.,TGTGCCAGCAGGCCCCGGGCGCGGGACACCGGGGAGCTGTTTTTT,CASRPRARDTGELFF
few,TRBJ2-7,TRBV25-1,.,TGTGCCAGCATAGGGGACAACTCCTACGAGCAGTACTTC,CASIGDNSYEQYF
.,TRBJ2-7,TRBV25-1,.,TGTGCCAGCAGTGAGCTGGGAAAACAAGGGCAGTACTTC,CASSELGKQGQYF
.,TRBJ2-2,TRBV4-1,.,TGCGCCAGCAGCCAAGAGAACAGAAACACCGGGGAGCTGTTTTTT,CASSQENRNTGELFF
.,TRBJ2-2,TRBV2,TRBD1,TGTGCCAGCTCCTTGGACAGGGGCGCGAACACCGGGGAGCTGTTTTTT,CASSLDRGANTGELFF
.,TRBJ2-3,TRBV2,TRBD2,TGTGCCAGCAAACTAGCGGGGACAGATACGCAGTATTTT,CASKLAGTDTQYF
.,TRBJ1-1,TRBV5-1,.,TGCGCCAGCAGCTTCAGACAGAGTTCTCACACAAGGAACACTGAAGCTTTCTTT,CASSFRQSSHTRNTEAFF
.,TRBJ2-5,TRBV18,.,TGTGCCAGCTCACCGCCGGGGGAGCTATGGCAGTACTTC,CASSPPGELWQYF
few,TRBJ1-1,TRBV27,TRBD1,TGTGCCAGCAGTCCGGGGACAGTCCCCACTGAAGCTTTCTTT,CASSPGTVPTEAFF
.,TRBJ2-5,TRBV9,.,TGTGCCAGCAGCCTGGACCAGCAAGAGACCCAGTACTTC,CASSLDQQETQYF
.,TRBJ2-1,TRBV15,.,TGTGCCACCAGCAGAGATATGGGCAATGAGCAGTTCTTC,CATSRDMGNEQFF
.,TRBJ2-1,TRBV19,TRBD1,TGTGCCAGTAGTAGGGCTCCTCTACAGGGGAATGAGCAGTTCTTC,CASSRAPLQGNEQFF
.,TRBJ2-7,TRBV7-9,.,TGTGCCAGCAGCTGGGGAGACAGTTCCTACGAGCAGTACTTC,CASSWGDSSYEQYF
few,TRBJ2-5,TRBV15,TRBD1,TGTGCCACCAGCAGGCGTCAGGGGGTGGAGACCCAGTACTTC,CATSRRQGVETQYF
.,TRBJ1-2,TRBV27,TRBD1,TGTGCCAGCAGTCCAGTACAGGGGCGACCTGGCTATGGCTACACCTTC,CASSPVQGRPGYGYTF
.,TRBJ2-5,TRBV5-4,TRBD1,TGTGCCAGCAGCCTGGCTAAGGGGGCGCGGGAGACCCAGTACTTC,CASSLAKGARETQYF
few,TRBJ2-3,TRBV28,.,TGTGCGACCCGAGAAGTAAGCACAGATACGCAGTATTTT,CATREVSTDTQYF
few,TRBJ2-1,TRBV27,TRBD2,TGTGCCAGCAGTTTATCAATCCTAGCGGGGGACAATGAGCAGTTCTTC,CASSLSILAGDNEQFF
.,TRBJ2-1,TRBV6-4,.,TGTGCCAGCAGTGAACAGGGGACTGGCAACTACAATGAGCAGTTCTTC,CASSEQGTGNYNEQFF
.,TRBJ1-5,TRBV4-1,.,TGCGCCAGCAGCCAAGAGGACGCATTCAATCAGCCCCAGCATTTT,CASSQEDAFNQPQHF
.,TRBJ2-5,TRBV20-1,.,TGCAGTGCTAGGGGGAAAGAGACCCAGTACTTC,CSARGKETQYF
.,TRBJ2-7,TRBV6-5,.,TGTGCCAGCAGTTGGCGGGACAGCTCCTACGAGCAGTACTTC,CASSWRDSSYEQYF
.,TRBJ2-2,TRBV9,.,TGTGCCAGCAGCTGGGGAATCCTAGGTCCCGGGGAGCTGTTTTTT,CASSWGILGPGELFF
few,TRBJ2-1,TRBV30,TRBD1,TGTGCCTGGGCCCGGACAGGGTATGTTGGGAATGAGCAGTTCTTC,CAWARTGYVGNEQFF
.,TRBJ2-1,TRBV6-5,.,TGTGCCAGCAGTTACCGTTCGGGTGAGCAGTTCTTC,CASSYRSGEQFF
.,TRBJ1-1,TRBV28,.,TGTGCCAGCCAAGTAAACACTGAAGCTTTCTTT,CASQVNTEAFF
few,TRBJ2-2,TRBV18,.,TGTGCCAGCTCACCCCGAACAGAGAACACCGGGGAGCTGTTTTTT,CASSPRTENTGELFF
.,TRBJ1-4,TRBV25-1,.,TGTGCCAGCAGTCATTCAGGTCCTAATGAAAAACTGTTTTTT,CASSHSGPNEKLFF
few,TRBJ2-5,TRBV10-1,.,TGCGCCAGCAGTGAGCTGGGTATCGCGGAGACCCAGTACTTC,CASSELGIAETQYF